This note documents a single T cell receptor beta chain sequence. Its cognate antigen is unknown. This sample was taken from a study of spatial heterogeneity in lung cancer. About the study: Each distinct TCR and UMI combination averaged more than ten appearances in raw reads. Regarding the study as a whole: Whereas they appeared in blood less at follow-up, ubiquitous expanded tumor TCRs appeared there more at resection.

Time point specified: blood at routine non-recurrence follow-up after resection. No cells were sorted before sequencing. The whole RNA sequenced was extracted from tumor, nontumor lung or frozen PBMC. After removal of 6 bases from V and 0 bases from J, the junction contained 5 bases not matched to a gene. The CDR3 extends over 15 amino acids. Germline values: CDR1 SGDLS, CDR2 YYNGEE. A distinct unique molecular identifier was carried by each TCR cDNA molecule. MiXCR, run by TCRdb on the 5' RACE reads, gives a single entry per CDR3 protein. The data show about 45,000 distinct CDR3 sequences, approximately 22% seen once.

Here the sequenced sample was PBMCs, taken at follow-up. This sequence was found in a female donor with early-stage non-small cell lung cancer. The chain has TRBV9 and TRBJ2-3, with TRBD2 matching over 9 bases. Here the CDR3 DNA reads TGTGCCAGCACCCAAACTAGCGGGAGCACAGATACGCAGTATTTT. As protein: CASTQTSGSTDTQYF.